The 20 T cell receptor beta chains below come from one sample, sequenced in a study of T-cell reconstitution after alpha-beta-depleted transplantation in children. Researchers prepared the TCRbeta library using unique molecular identifiers, the study reports. MiXCR, run by TCRdb on the PCR reads, gives a single entry per CDR3 protein. The repertoire holds some 840,000 distinct CDR3 sequences, with approximately 15% as singletons. The material sequenced was PBMCs, mostly from graft donor cells, taken 360 days after TCRalphabeta/CD19-depleted stem cell transplant. The source of these receptors is a male patient aged 10-17 years who had a stem cell transplant for acute lymphoblastic leukemia, so the T cells may come from the graft donor.

This chain connects TRBV2 to TRBJ2-2, with 10 bases aligning to TRBD2. Germline trimming cut 5 bases from V and 8 bases from J; bases unmatched to any gene: 8. This CDR3 comprises 15 residues. The germline gives CDR1 SNHLY, CDR2 FYNNEI. The CDR3 is CASSTGTSVPGELFF. In nucleotides, the CDR3 is TGTGCCAGCAGTACCGGGACTAGCGTCCCGGGGGAGCTGTTTTTT.

This clonotype was recorded a few times. The V call is TRBV7-9, the J call TRBJ2-5, with TRBD1 identical over 7 bases. V shed 4 bases and J 5 bases; nucleotides not matched to a gene: 10. Germline V gives CDR1 SEHNR, CDR2 FQNEAQ (reference sequence). The CDR3 loop spans 15 amino acids. The CDR3 nucleotides read TGTGCCAGCAGCTACACAGGGGAGTGGAGGGAGACCCAGTACTTC. Translating gives CASSYTGEWRETQYF.

The chain combines TRBV5-1 with TRBJ1-1; D may be TRBD1 (5 bases). V was shortened by 1 base and J by 7 bases, with 14 bases between the two germline ends. This CDR3 is built from 14 residues. CDR1 and CDR2 from the germline V gene are SGHRS and YFSETQ. This CDR3 reads CASSLSGGAGEAFF. CDR3 bases: TGCGCCAGCAGCTTGTCCGGAGGGGCAGGTGAAGCTTTCTTT.

Many counts were recorded for this clonotype. The chain recombines TRBV11-1 with TRBJ2-3, with 9 bases fitting TRBD1. This CDR3 comprises 19 residues. V was pared by 2 bases and J by 3 bases, with 15 bases of the junction left unmatched. In germline, CDR1 is SGHAT, CDR2 FQDESV (reference sequence). The CDR3 coding sequence is TGTGCCAGCAGCTTAACCTTCGTACGGGACAGGGTTTTGACAGATACGCAGTATTTT. Translation: CASSLTFVRDRVLTDTQYF.

The chain has TRBV15 and TRBJ2-5, with D tentatively TRBD1 (6 bases). V was shortened by 4 bases and J by 1 base, with 13 bases between the two germline ends. The V gene's germline CDR1 is LNHNV and CDR2 YYDKDF (reference sequence). This CDR3 is built from 15 residues. The CDR3 protein is CATSNFGTTQETQYF. The DNA of the CDR3 is TGTGCCACCAGCAACTTCGGGACAACCCAAGAGACCCAGTACTTC. The full variable domain, with the rest looked up from reference TRBV15 and TRBJ2-5, is DAMVIQNPRYQVTQFGKPVTLSCSQTLNHNVMYWYQQKSSQAPKLLFHYYDKDFNNEADTPDNFQSRRPNTSFCFLDIRSPGLGDTAMYLCATSNFGTTQETQYFGPGTRLLVL.

This rearrangement joins TRBV7-9 to TRBJ2-4, with D perhaps TRBD2 (6 bases). The germline V gene has CDR1 SEHNR and CDR2 FQNEAQ (reference sequence). The CDR3 spans 14 residues. Between the trimmed V and J ends, which lost 3 bases and 6 bases, there was a span of 12 bases. The DNA for the CDR3 is TGTGCCAGCAGCTTTTCTCAGGGAGGAAACATTCAGTACTTC. Translation gives CASSFSQGGNIQYF. Supplemented by reference TRBV7-9 and TRBJ2-4, the full variable domain reads DTGVSQNPRHKITKRGQNVTFRCDPISEHNRLYWYRQTLGQGPEFLTYFQNEAQLEKSRLLSDRFSAERPKGSFSTLEIQRTEQGDSAMYLCASSFSQGGNIQYFGAGTRLSVL.

This clonotype has a handful of counts. The V call is TRBV28, the J call TRBJ2-5; either TRBD1 or TRBD2 may supply D (5 bases each). CDR1 is MDHEN and CDR2 is SYDVKM in the germline V gene. The CDR3 is made up of 15 amino acids. The V end lost 1 base, the J end lost 2 bases, and 11 bases lay between the germline ends. This CDR3 reads CASSLLGTAQETQYF. DNA of the CDR3: TGTGCCAGCAGTTTATTGGGGACGGCTCAAGAGACCCAGTACTTC.

The sample holds a few counts of this clonotype. This chain links TRBV27 with TRBJ2-3, with 13 bases that match TRBD2. The CDR3 has 16 amino acids. Germline lookup yields CDR1 MNHEY and CDR2 SMNVEV (reference sequence). V was clipped by 9 bases and J by 1 base; unmatched bases: 7. In DNA form, the CDR3 reads TGTGCCAGGGGACTAGCGGGAAGGAGGGGCACAGATACGCAGTATTTT. Protein sequence: CARGLAGRRGTDTQYF.

This clonotype has a handful of counts. The CDR3: CASSLDWLGTSGTKEQYF. For the CDR3, the DNA is TGTGCCAGCAGCTTAGACTGGTTGGGGACTAGCGGGACAAAGGAGCAGTACTTC. This rearrangement joins TRBV11-1 to TRBJ2-7; 13 positions match TRBD2. The CDR3 sequence is 18 residues long. From germline, CDR1 is SGHAT and CDR2 FQDESV (reference sequence). The V gene end was trimmed by 1 base and the J gene end by 7 bases; junction bases not matched to a gene: 13.

CDR3 nucleotides: TGTGCCAGCAGCGACGAATACGAGCAGTACTTC. Protein: CASSDEYEQYF. This sequence joins TRBV3-1 and TRBJ2-7; D gene ambiguous. The CDR3 covers 11 residues. Germline lookup yields CDR1 LGHDT and CDR2 YNNKEL (reference sequence). Trimming pared 5 bases from V and 4 bases from J, leaving 6 bases between.

In its sample, this clonotype was seen many times. This rearrangement joins TRBV20-1 to TRBJ2-1; D not certain. This CDR3 region has 8 residues. V was shortened by 6 bases and J by 15 bases, with 9 bases between the two germline ends. Germline V gene lookup returns CDR1 DFQATT and CDR2 SNEGSKA (reference sequence). CDR3 in DNA: TGCAGTGCGGGTAGTCGGTTCTTC. It specifies CSAGSRFF.

This clonotype was counted many times. The chain links TRBV15 to TRBJ2-5; unclear D gene. V dropped 5 bases and J dropped 4 bases, with 14 bases sitting between them. From germline, CDR1 is LNHNV and CDR2 YYDKDF (reference sequence). There are 14 residues in the CDR3. The CDR3 nucleotides are TGTGCCACCAGCGGAAACCTGGGTGGAGAGACCCAGTACTTC. Its translation is CATSGNLGGETQYF. The full variable domain, with the rest looked up from reference TRBV15 and TRBJ2-5, is DAMVIQNPRYQVTQFGKPVTLSCSQTLNHNVMYWYQQKSSQAPKLLFHYYDKDFNNEADTPDNFQSRRPNTSFCFLDIRSPGLGDTAMYLCATSGNLGGETQYFGPGTRLLVL.

This clonotype was recorded a few times. This chain links TRBV4-1 with TRBJ1-1, with a tentative D call TRBD1 (6 bases). The germline CDR1 and CDR2 sequences are MGHRA and YSYEKL. V gave up 3 bases and J gave up 5 bases, with 16 bases separating them. The CDR3 runs to 15 residues. The CDR3 sequence is CASSHPTQGLTEAFF. CDR3 nucleotides: TGCGCCAGCAGCCACCCTACTCAGGGGCTTACTGAAGCTTTCTTT.

Only a few counts were recorded for this clonotype. CDR3 bases: TGCGCCAGCAGCCAAGGACCGGTTAGCAATCAGCCCCAGCATTTT. It is translated as CASSQGPVSNQPQHF. J is TRBJ1-5 and V is TRBV5-1, with unresolved D. The V end lost 4 bases, the J end lost 0 bases, and 11 bases lay between the germline ends. This CDR3 has 15 amino acids. Germline CDR1 SGHRS, CDR2 YFSETQ.

The chain combines TRBV20-1 with TRBJ2-7, with TRBD1 matching 7 bases. The germline CDR1 and CDR2 sequences are DFQATT and SNEGSKA (reference sequence). V lost 4 bases, J lost 4 bases, and 10 bases stayed unmatched. This CDR3 contains 14 residues. CDR3 loop: CSATAVRGRYEQYF. CDR3 in DNA: TGCAGTGCTACGGCCGTGAGGGGGCGGTACGAGCAGTACTTC.

This clonotype was counted between two and nine times. The CDR3: CASSRVAGGNEQFF. The CDR3, as DNA: TGTGCCAGCAGTCGAGTAGCGGGAGGCAATGAGCAGTTCTTC. V gene TRBV6-1 combines with J gene TRBJ2-1; 10 bases agree with TRBD2. In germline, CDR1 is MNHNS, CDR2 SASEGT. The CDR3 is 14 amino acids. V trimming: 5 bases; J trimming: 6 bases; junction bases outside the gene matches: 4.

In its sample, this clonotype was seen a few times. The chain links TRBV7-3 to TRBJ2-1; weak D call: TRBD2 (6 bases). CDR3 length equals 16 residues. Trimming removed 2 bases from V and 8 bases from J, with 19 bases in between. Germline V gene lookup returns CDR1 SGHTA and CDR2 FQGTGA. The CDR3 DNA reads TGTGCCAGCAGCTTAGGAGGGGCGGGAAGTTGGCATGAGCAGTTCTTC. Its translation: CASSLGGAGSWHEQFF.

This clonotype was observed at least ten times. The chain uses TRBV7-9 and TRBJ2-7; 8 nucleotides align to TRBD2. The CDR3 spans 15 residues. V shed 0 bases and J 5 bases; nucleotides not matched to a gene: 6. Germline V gene sequence: CDR1 SEHNR, CDR2 FQNEAQ (reference sequence). Written as DNA, the CDR3 is TGTGCCAGCAGCTTAGCCTTGCGTAGCGGGAACGAGCAGTACTTC. Its protein is CASSLALRSGNEQYF.

This clonotype has at least ten counts. Here the CDR3 DNA reads TGCAGTGCTAGAGTTTGGGGAGAGACCCAGTACTTC. This sequence encodes CSARVWGETQYF. V usage is TRBV20-1 and J usage is TRBJ2-5; no clear D gene. The CDR3 is 12 amino acids. Germline CDR1 and CDR2: DFQATT and SNEGSKA (reference sequence). V was shortened by 1 base and J by 4 bases, with 7 bases between the two germline ends.

This clonotype was detected many times. The chain has TRBV7-8 and TRBJ2-7, with D perhaps TRBD1 or TRBD2 (5 bases each). The CDR3 consists of 13 residues. In germline, CDR1 is SGHVS, CDR2 FQNEAQ. V lost 4 bases and J lost 2, with 9 bases in between. The CDR3 reads CASSWGPTYEQYF. The DNA for the CDR3 is TGTGCCAGCAGCTGGGGACCTACCTACGAGCAGTACTTC.